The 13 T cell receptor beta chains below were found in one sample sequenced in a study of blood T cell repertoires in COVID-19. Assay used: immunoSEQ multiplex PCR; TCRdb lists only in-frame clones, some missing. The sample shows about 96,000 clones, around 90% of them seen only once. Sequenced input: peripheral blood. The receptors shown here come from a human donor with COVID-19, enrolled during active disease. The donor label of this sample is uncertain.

The CDR3 bases are TGTGCCAGCAGTTACTCACAGGGCCCCGCTAACTATGGCTACACCTTC. This sequence encodes CASSYSQGPANYGYTF. V gene TRBV6-5 combines with J gene TRBJ1-2; D may be TRBD1 (6 bases). The CDR3 has 16 residues. Germline V gene data show CDR1 as MNHEY and CDR2 as SVGAGI. V was clipped by 0 bases and J by 0 bases, with 11 bases between them.

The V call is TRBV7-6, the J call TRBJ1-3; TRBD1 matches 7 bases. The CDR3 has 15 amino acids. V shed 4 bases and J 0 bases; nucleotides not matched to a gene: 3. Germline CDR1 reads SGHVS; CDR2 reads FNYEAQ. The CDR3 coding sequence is TGTGCCAGCAGCTCAGGACAGGACTCTGGAAACACCATATATTTT. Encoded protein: CASSSGQDSGNTIYF.

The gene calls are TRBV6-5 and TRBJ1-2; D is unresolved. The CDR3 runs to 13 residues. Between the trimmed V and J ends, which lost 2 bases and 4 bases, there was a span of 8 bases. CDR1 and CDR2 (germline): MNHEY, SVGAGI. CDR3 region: CASSYRESYGYTF. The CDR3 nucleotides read TGTGCCAGCAGTTACAGGGAGAGCTATGGCTACACCTTC.

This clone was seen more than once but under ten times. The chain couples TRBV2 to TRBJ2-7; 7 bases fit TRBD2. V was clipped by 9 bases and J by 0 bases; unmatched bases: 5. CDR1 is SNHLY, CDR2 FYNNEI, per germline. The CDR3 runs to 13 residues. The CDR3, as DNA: TGTGCCAGTGGGGGGGTGGGCTCCTACGAGCAGTACTTC. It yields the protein CASGGVGSYEQYF.

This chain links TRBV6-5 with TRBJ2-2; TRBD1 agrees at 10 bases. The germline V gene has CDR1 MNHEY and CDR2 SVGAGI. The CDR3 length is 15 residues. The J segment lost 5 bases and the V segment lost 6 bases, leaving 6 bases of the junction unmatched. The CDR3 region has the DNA TGTGCCAGCAGCCAGACAGGGGGCGGTACCGGGGAGCTGTTTTTT. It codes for CASSQTGGGTGELFF.

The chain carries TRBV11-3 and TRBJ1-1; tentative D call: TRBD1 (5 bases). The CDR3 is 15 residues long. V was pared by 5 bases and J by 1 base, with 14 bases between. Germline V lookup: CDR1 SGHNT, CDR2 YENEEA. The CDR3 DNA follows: TGTGCCAGCAGCCCTCTGGGGGGATCGAACACTGAAGCTTTCTTT. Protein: CASSPLGGSNTEAFF.

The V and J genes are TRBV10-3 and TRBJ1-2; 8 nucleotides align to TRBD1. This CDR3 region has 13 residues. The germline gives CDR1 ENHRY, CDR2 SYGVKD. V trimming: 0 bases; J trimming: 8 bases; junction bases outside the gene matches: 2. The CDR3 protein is CAISESQGAGYTF. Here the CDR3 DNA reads TGTGCCATCAGTGAGTCTCAGGGGGCGGGCTACACCTTC.

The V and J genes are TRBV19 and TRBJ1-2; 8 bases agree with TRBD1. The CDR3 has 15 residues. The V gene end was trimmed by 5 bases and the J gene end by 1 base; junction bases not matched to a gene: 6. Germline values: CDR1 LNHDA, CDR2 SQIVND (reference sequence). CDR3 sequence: CASSLDREYNYGYTF. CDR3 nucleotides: TGTGCCAGTAGTTTGGACAGGGAATATAACTATGGCTACACCTTC.

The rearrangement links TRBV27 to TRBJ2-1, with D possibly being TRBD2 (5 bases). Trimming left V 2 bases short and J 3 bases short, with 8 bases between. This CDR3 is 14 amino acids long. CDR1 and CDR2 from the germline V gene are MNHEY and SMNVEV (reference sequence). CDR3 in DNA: TGTGCCAGCAGTTTAGACTACAACTACAATGAGCAGTTCTTC. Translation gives CASSLDYNYNEQFF.

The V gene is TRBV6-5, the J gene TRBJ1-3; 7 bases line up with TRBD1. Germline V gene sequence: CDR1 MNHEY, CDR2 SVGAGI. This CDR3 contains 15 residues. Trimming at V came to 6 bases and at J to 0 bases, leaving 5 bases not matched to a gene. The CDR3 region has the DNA TGTGCCAGCAGACACAAGGGGGCCTCTGGAAACACCATATATTTT. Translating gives CASRHKGASGNTIYF.

The CDR3 DNA is TGTGCCAGCAGTGAAGCGGACTACCCGATGAACACTGAAGCTTTCTTT. Amino acid sequence: CASSEADYPMNTEAFF. The chain joins TRBV6-1 to TRBJ1-1; D uncertain. The CDR3 length is 16 residues. The V gene's germline CDR1 is MNHNS and CDR2 SASEGT. Trimming took 0 bases from V and 0 from J, leaving 11 bases between them.

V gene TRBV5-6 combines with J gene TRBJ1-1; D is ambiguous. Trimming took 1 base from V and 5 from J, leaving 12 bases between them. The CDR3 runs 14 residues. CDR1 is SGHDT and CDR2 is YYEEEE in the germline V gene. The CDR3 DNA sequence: TGTGCCAGCAGCTTGCCCGGGGAGGGAACTGAAGCTTTCTTT. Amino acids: CASSLPGEGTEAFF.

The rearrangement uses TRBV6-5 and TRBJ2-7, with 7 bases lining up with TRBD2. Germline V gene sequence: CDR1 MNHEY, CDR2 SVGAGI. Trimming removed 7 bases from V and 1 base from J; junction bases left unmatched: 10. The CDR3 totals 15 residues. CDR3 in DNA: TGTGCCAGCAACGGGGGGTATGGTGTATCCTACGAGCAGTACTTC. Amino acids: CASNGGYGVSYEQYF.